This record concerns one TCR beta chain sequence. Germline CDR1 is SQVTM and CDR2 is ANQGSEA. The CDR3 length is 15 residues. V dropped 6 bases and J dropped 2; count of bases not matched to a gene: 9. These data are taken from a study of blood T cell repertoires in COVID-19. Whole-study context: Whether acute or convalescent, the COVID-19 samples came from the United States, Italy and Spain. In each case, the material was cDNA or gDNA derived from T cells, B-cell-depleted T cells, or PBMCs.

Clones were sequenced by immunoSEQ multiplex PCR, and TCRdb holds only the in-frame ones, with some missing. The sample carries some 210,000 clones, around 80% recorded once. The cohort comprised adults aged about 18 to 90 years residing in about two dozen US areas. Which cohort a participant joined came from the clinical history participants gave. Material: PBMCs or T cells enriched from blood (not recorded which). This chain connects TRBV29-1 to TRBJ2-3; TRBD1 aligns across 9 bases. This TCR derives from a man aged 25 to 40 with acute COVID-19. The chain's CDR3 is CSVHDGTGFTDTQYF. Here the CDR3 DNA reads TGCAGCGTGCACGACGGGACAGGGTTCACAGATACGCAGTATTTT.